This is a list of T cell receptor beta chains from one sample in a study of blood T cell repertoires in COVID-19. The assay was immunoSEQ multiplex PCR, and TCRdb's table has in-frame clones only and misses some. This table holds 140,000 to 150,000 clones, 88% found once. The sequencing sample was made of peripheral blood. The source of these receptors is a man aged 65 to 79 with acute or convalescent COVID-19. The CDR3 runs from the conserved cysteine through the conserved F or W. D genes are given only for firm matches. Only part of the rows carry a size: once, few, many, or a class if the clone is expanded.

v_gene: TRBV29-1; abundance: -; d_gene: TRBD1; j_gene: TRBJ1-1; CDR3nt: TGCAGCGGTCGACAGGGGGCTTGGAACACTGAAGCTTTCTTT; CDR3aa: CSGRQGAWNTEAFF
v_gene: TRBV19; abundance: -; d_gene: -; j_gene: TRBJ2-2; CDR3nt: TGTGCCAGTAGACAGACCAACACGAACACCGGGGAGCTGTTTTTT; CDR3aa: CASRQTNTNTGELFF
v_gene: TRBV6-1; abundance: -; d_gene: TRBD2; j_gene: TRBJ2-2; CDR3nt: TGTGCCAGCAGTGAAAGGACTAGACTTACCGGGGAGCTGTTTTTT; CDR3aa: CASSERTRLTGELFF
v_gene: TRBV6-5; abundance: -; d_gene: TRBD1; j_gene: TRBJ1-4; CDR3nt: TGTGCCAGCAGTTCACAGGGGGAGTTTGGAAAACTGTTTTTT; CDR3aa: CASSSQGEFGKLFF
v_gene: TRBV5-1; abundance: -; d_gene: TRBD1; j_gene: TRBJ2-7; CDR3nt: TGCGCCAGCAGCCTCTCCGGGACAGCCTCCTACGAGCAGTACTTC; CDR3aa: CASSLSGTASYEQYF
v_gene: TRBV6-5; abundance: -; d_gene: -; j_gene: TRBJ1-1; CDR3nt: TGTGCCAGCAGTTACTCGACGGGGAGAGGCACTGAAGCTTTCTTT; CDR3aa: CASSYSTGRGTEAFF
v_gene: TRBV5-1; abundance: -; d_gene: TRBD1; j_gene: TRBJ2-3; CDR3nt: TGCGCCAGCAGCTGGGGGACAGGGGGTCCCACAGATACGCAGTATTTT; CDR3aa: CASSWGTGGPTDTQYF
v_gene: TRBV18; abundance: -; d_gene: TRBD1; j_gene: TRBJ1-2; CDR3nt: TGTGCCAGCTCACCCCCAGGGGGCGTTGGCTATGGCTACACCTTC; CDR3aa: CASSPPGGVGYGYTF
v_gene: TRBV9; abundance: -; d_gene: -; j_gene: TRBJ2-5; CDR3nt: TGTGCCAGCAGCGTAGCTGAAGAGACCCAGTACTTC; CDR3aa: CASSVAEETQYF
v_gene: TRBV6-4; abundance: -; d_gene: -; j_gene: TRBJ2-1; CDR3nt: TGTGCCAGCATGCGGGGCTCCGGGGCCGACAATGAGCAGTTCTTC; CDR3aa: CASMRGSGADNEQFF
v_gene: TRBV5-1; abundance: -; d_gene: -; j_gene: TRBJ1-6; CDR3nt: TGCGCCAGCAGCTTGGCGGGGGGGAATAATTCACCCCTCCACTTT; CDR3aa: CASSLAGGNNSPLHF
v_gene: TRBV2; abundance: -; d_gene: TRBD2; j_gene: TRBJ2-5; CDR3nt: TGTGCCAGCACCCTTAGCGGGAGGGCCGAGGAGACCCAGTACTTC; CDR3aa: CASTLSGRAEETQYF
v_gene: TRBV7-8; abundance: few; d_gene: -; j_gene: TRBJ2-7; CDR3nt: TGTGCCAGCAGCTTAGCGAACAGGGCTGGCGAGCAGTACTTC; CDR3aa: CASSLANRAGEQYF
v_gene: TRBV28; abundance: -; d_gene: -; j_gene: TRBJ2-1; CDR3nt: TGTGCCAGCAATCTAGCGGGCTTGACAGGGGAGCAGTTCTTC; CDR3aa: CASNLAGLTGEQFF
v_gene: TRBV4-1; abundance: -; d_gene: -; j_gene: TRBJ2-7; CDR3nt: TGCGCCAGCAGCCAAGGGCAGGGGCCGCACAGCGAGCAGTACTTC; CDR3aa: CASSQGQGPHSEQYF
v_gene: TRBV5-6; abundance: few; d_gene: TRBD2; j_gene: TRBJ2-4; CDR3nt: TGTGCCAGCAGCTTGCTCGCGGGGGGCCGAAACATTCAGTACTTC; CDR3aa: CASSLLAGGRNIQYF
v_gene: TRBV7-6; abundance: -; d_gene: -; j_gene: TRBJ2-7; CDR3nt: TGTGCCAGCAGTCGGCCGGGTTACGAGCAGTACTTC; CDR3aa: CASSRPGYEQYF
v_gene: TRBV28; abundance: -; d_gene: -; j_gene: TRBJ1-5; CDR3nt: TGTGCCAGCGCCCAGGGTGGGGGGGTAGATCAGCCCCAGCATTTT; CDR3aa: CASAQGGGVDQPQHF
v_gene: TRBV5-4; abundance: -; d_gene: TRBD2; j_gene: TRBJ2-4; CDR3nt: TGTGCCAGCAGCTCAGCGGGAGGGCCAAAAAACATTCAGTACTTC; CDR3aa: CASSSAGGPKNIQYF
v_gene: TRBV5-1; abundance: -; d_gene: -; j_gene: TRBJ2-2; CDR3nt: TGCGCCAGCAGCTTGGTTAGGGGCTCGAACACCGGGGAGCTGTTTTTT; CDR3aa: CASSLVRGSNTGELFF
v_gene: TRBV5-1; abundance: -; d_gene: -; j_gene: TRBJ1-2; CDR3nt: TGCGCCAGCAGCTTGGCCGAGGGCCTCTCCTATGGCTACACCTTC; CDR3aa: CASSLAEGLSYGYTF
v_gene: TRBV5-5; abundance: -; d_gene: -; j_gene: TRBJ1-6; CDR3nt: TGTGCCAGCAGCTACGGTGACTTAGGTTCACCCCTCCACTTT; CDR3aa: CASSYGDLGSPLHF
v_gene: TRBV5-1; abundance: -; d_gene: TRBD1; j_gene: TRBJ2-1; CDR3nt: TGCGCCAGCAGCTTGGGACAGGGGGCGCGTAGTAATGAGCAGTTCTTC; CDR3aa: CASSLGQGARSNEQFF
v_gene: TRBV19; abundance: -; d_gene: TRBD2; j_gene: TRBJ2-1; CDR3nt: TGTGCCAGTAGTACAACCAGCGGGAGCTCCTACAATGAGCAGTTCTTC; CDR3aa: CASSTTSGSSYNEQFF
v_gene: TRBV6-5; abundance: -; d_gene: TRBD2; j_gene: TRBJ2-2; CDR3nt: TGTGCCAGCAGTTACGACCTAGCGGCGAACACCGGGGAGCTGTTTTTT; CDR3aa: CASSYDLAANTGELFF
v_gene: TRBV28; abundance: -; d_gene: -; j_gene: TRBJ1-3; CDR3nt: TGTGCCAGCAGTTGGGGTGAAGGGGCTGGAAACACCATATATTTT; CDR3aa: CASSWGEGAGNTIYF
v_gene: TRBV6-6; abundance: -; d_gene: TRBD1; j_gene: TRBJ2-3; CDR3nt: TGTGCCAGCAGTCCCCAAAGCGGACAGGGGTTCACAGATACGCAGTATTTT; CDR3aa: CASSPQSGQGFTDTQYF
v_gene: TRBV3-1/TRBV3-2; abundance: -; d_gene: -; j_gene: TRBJ1-4; CDR3nt: TGTGCCAGCAGCTCCATCGGTGAAAAACTGTTTTTT; CDR3aa: CASSSIGEKLFF
v_gene: TRBV14; abundance: -; d_gene: -; j_gene: TRBJ1-2; CDR3nt: TGTGCCAGCAGTGGACAGAACTATGGCTACACCTTC; CDR3aa: CASSGQNYGYTF
v_gene: TRBV7-2; abundance: -; d_gene: -; j_gene: TRBJ1-1; CDR3nt: TGTGCCAGCAGCTCGTTACGAGGGACTGAAGCTTTCTTT; CDR3aa: CASSSLRGTEAFF
v_gene: TRBV6-5; abundance: -; d_gene: TRBD1; j_gene: TRBJ1-4; CDR3nt: TGTGCCAGCAGGAAGCAAGGGACAGTTAATGAAAAACTGTTTTTT; CDR3aa: CASRKQGTVNEKLFF
v_gene: TRBV6-6; abundance: once; d_gene: -; j_gene: TRBJ1-2; CDR3nt: TGTGCCAGCAGTTACTTCGACAGGCGTGATGGCTACACCTTC; CDR3aa: CASSYFDRRDGYTF
v_gene: TRBV12-3/TRBV12-4; abundance: -; d_gene: -; j_gene: TRBJ2-7; CDR3nt: TGTGCCAGCAGTTTTGCGGTGGCGGGACGCGCCTTC; CDR3aa: CASSFAVAGRAF
v_gene: TRBV19; abundance: -; d_gene: -; j_gene: TRBJ2-7; CDR3nt: TGTGCCAGTAGTCATGGGGGCTCGAGTCGGTACGAGCAGTACTTC; CDR3aa: CASSHGGSSRYEQYF
v_gene: TRBV6-5; abundance: -; d_gene: -; j_gene: TRBJ2-1; CDR3nt: TGTGCCAGCAAATTCCAGGACTACAATGAGCAGTTCTTC; CDR3aa: CASKFQDYNEQFF
v_gene: TRBV5-4; abundance: once; d_gene: -; j_gene: TRBJ1-1; CDR3nt: TGTGCCAGCAGTTTCGACATCTCGAACACTGAAGCTTTCTTT; CDR3aa: CASSFDISNTEAFF
v_gene: TRBV30; abundance: -; d_gene: -; j_gene: TRBJ1-1; CDR3nt: TGTGCCTGGAGTGTGGTCAGGGTAAACACTGAAGCTTTCTTT; CDR3aa: CAWSVVRVNTEAFF
v_gene: TRBV2; abundance: once; d_gene: TRBD2; j_gene: TRBJ2-7; CDR3nt: TGTGCCAGCAAAAGGACTAGCGGGATTGAGCAGTACTTC; CDR3aa: CASKRTSGIEQYF
v_gene: TRBV27; abundance: -; d_gene: -; j_gene: TRBJ1-2; CDR3nt: TGTGCCAGCAGTTGGGAGCCCAGATCTTCTTTATATGGCTACACCTTC; CDR3aa: CASSWEPRSSLYGYTF
v_gene: TRBV5-5; abundance: many; d_gene: -; j_gene: TRBJ2-3; CDR3nt: TGTGCCAGCAGCCGATCAGGGGGGTCAGATACGCAGTATTTT; CDR3aa: CASSRSGGSDTQYF
v_gene: TRBV5-1; abundance: few; d_gene: -; j_gene: TRBJ2-5; CDR3nt: TGCGCCAGCAGCTTCTCCCCAGGGCAAGAGACCCAGTACTTC; CDR3aa: CASSFSPGQETQYF
v_gene: TRBV28; abundance: -; d_gene: TRBD2; j_gene: TRBJ2-7; CDR3nt: TGTGCCAGCAGTTTAGGGAGACTAGCGGTTGCCTACGAGCAGTACTTC; CDR3aa: CASSLGRLAVAYEQYF
v_gene: TRBV19; abundance: -; d_gene: -; j_gene: TRBJ1-5; CDR3nt: TGTGCCAGTAGTATAGAAGACACCCGGTTTGGCAATCAGCCCCAGCATTTT; CDR3aa: CASSIEDTRFGNQPQHF
v_gene: TRBV7-2; abundance: -; d_gene: TRBD1; j_gene: TRBJ1-1; CDR3nt: TGTGCCAGCAGCTTGACAGGGGTGAACACTGAAGCTTTCTTT; CDR3aa: CASSLTGVNTEAFF
v_gene: TRBV6-2/TRBV6-3; abundance: -; d_gene: -; j_gene: TRBJ2-7; CDR3nt: TGTGCCAGCAGCCCAGCTACGGGAAACAACTACGAGCAGTACTTC; CDR3aa: CASSPATGNNYEQYF
v_gene: TRBV10-3; abundance: -; d_gene: -; j_gene: TRBJ1-2; CDR3nt: TGTGCCATCAGTGAAAAGCTTAACTATGGCTACACCTTC; CDR3aa: CAISEKLNYGYTF
v_gene: TRBV2; abundance: -; d_gene: -; j_gene: TRBJ1-6; CDR3nt: TGTGCCAGCACTGTGGGGGGAAGCTCCTATAATTCACCCCTCCACTTT; CDR3aa: CASTVGGSSYNSPLHF
v_gene: TRBV3-1/TRBV3-2; abundance: -; d_gene: -; j_gene: TRBJ1-1; CDR3nt: TGTGCCAGCAGCCAAGGACATATGAACACTGAAGCTTTCTTT; CDR3aa: CASSQGHMNTEAFF
v_gene: TRBV15; abundance: -; d_gene: -; j_gene: TRBJ1-1; CDR3nt: TGTGCCACCAGCAGAGATTGGGCGGGAGCTTTCTTT; CDR3aa: CATSRDWAGAFF
v_gene: TRBV4-1; abundance: -; d_gene: TRBD1; j_gene: TRBJ2-4; CDR3nt: TGCGCCAGCAGCCAAGGAACACAGGGGGTGGCCAAAAACATTCAGTACTTC; CDR3aa: CASSQGTQGVAKNIQYF
v_gene: TRBV6-8; abundance: -; d_gene: -; j_gene: TRBJ2-2; CDR3nt: TGTGCCAGCAGTTACCCGTCGCGGGGGCAGAACACCGGGGAGCTGTTTTTT; CDR3aa: CASSYPSRGQNTGELFF
v_gene: TRBV28; abundance: -; d_gene: -; j_gene: TRBJ1-1; CDR3nt: TGTGCCAGCAGCACATTTGTTGTTGCTGAAGCTTTCTTT; CDR3aa: CASSTFVVAEAFF
v_gene: TRBV10-1; abundance: -; d_gene: TRBD2; j_gene: TRBJ2-1; CDR3nt: TGCGCCAGCAGTGAGACAGCGGGGTCCTACAATGAGCAGTTCTTC; CDR3aa: CASSETAGSYNEQFF
v_gene: TRBV6-5; abundance: -; d_gene: -; j_gene: TRBJ1-2; CDR3nt: TGTGCCAGCTCCCTCCGGGGGGCCTATGGCTACACCTTC; CDR3aa: CASSLRGAYGYTF
v_gene: TRBV19; abundance: -; d_gene: -; j_gene: TRBJ1-1; CDR3nt: TGTGCCAGTAGTATTCCCGGACTCCTCTTTTATGAAGCTTTCTTT; CDR3aa: CASSIPGLLFYEAFF
v_gene: TRBV11-2; abundance: -; d_gene: TRBD1; j_gene: TRBJ1-1; CDR3nt: TGTGCCAGCAGCCGACAGGGGTTCACGAACACTGAAGCTTTCTTT; CDR3aa: CASSRQGFTNTEAFF
v_gene: TRBV3-1/TRBV3-2; abundance: -; d_gene: TRBD1; j_gene: TRBJ2-7; CDR3nt: TGTGCCAGCAGCCGTACGGGACAGGGAGCCTACGAGCAGTACTTC; CDR3aa: CASSRTGQGAYEQYF
v_gene: TRBV3-1/TRBV3-2; abundance: -; d_gene: -; j_gene: TRBJ2-3; CDR3nt: TGTGCCAGCAGAGGGCAGGGTAGAGATACGCAGTATTTT; CDR3aa: CASRGQGRDTQYF